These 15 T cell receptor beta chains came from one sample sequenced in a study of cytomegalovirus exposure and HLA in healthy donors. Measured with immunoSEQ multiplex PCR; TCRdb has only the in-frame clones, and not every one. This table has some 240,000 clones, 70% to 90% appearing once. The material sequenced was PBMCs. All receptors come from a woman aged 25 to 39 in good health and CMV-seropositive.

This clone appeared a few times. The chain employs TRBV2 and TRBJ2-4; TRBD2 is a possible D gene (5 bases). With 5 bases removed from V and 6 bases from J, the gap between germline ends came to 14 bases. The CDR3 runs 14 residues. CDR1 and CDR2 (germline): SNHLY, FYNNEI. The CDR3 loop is CASSSGGSGNIQYF. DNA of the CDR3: TGTGCCAGCAGTTCGGGTGGGAGCGGAAACATTCAGTACTTC.

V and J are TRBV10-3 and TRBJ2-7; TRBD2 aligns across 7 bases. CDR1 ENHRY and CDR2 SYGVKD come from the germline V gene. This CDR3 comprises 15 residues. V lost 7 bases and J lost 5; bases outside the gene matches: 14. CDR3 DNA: TGTGCCATCAAGACGAGGGAGGGCCCGAAGCACGAGCAGTACTTC. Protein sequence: CAIKTREGPKHEQYF.

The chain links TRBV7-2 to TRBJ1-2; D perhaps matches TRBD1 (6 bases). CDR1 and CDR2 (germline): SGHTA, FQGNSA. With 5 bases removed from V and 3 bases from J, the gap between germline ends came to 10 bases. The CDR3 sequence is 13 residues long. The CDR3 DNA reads TGTGCCAGCAGCCAGCGGACAGACTATGGCTACACCTTC. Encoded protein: CASSQRTDYGYTF.

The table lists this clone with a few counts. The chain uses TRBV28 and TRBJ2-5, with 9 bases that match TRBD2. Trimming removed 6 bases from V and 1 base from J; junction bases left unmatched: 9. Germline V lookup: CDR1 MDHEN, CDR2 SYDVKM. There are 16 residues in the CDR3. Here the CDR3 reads CASSRTSAPGQETQYF. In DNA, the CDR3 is TGTGCCAGCAGCCGGACTAGCGCGCCAGGCCAAGAGACCCAGTACTTC.

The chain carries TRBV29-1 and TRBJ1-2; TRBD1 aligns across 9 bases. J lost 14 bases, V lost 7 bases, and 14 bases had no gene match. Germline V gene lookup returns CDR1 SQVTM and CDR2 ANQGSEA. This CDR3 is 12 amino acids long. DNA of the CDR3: TGCAGCGGATTCCCGGGACAGGGACATGTGACCTTC. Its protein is CSGFPGQGHVTF.

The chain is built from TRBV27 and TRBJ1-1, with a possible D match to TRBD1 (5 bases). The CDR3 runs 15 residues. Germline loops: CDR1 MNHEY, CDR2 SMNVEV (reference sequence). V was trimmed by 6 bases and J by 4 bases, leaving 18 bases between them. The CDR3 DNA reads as TGTGCCAGCAGCCCGGCTGCCGGGGGTCTCACTGAAGCTTTCTTT. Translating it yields CASSPAAGGLTEAFF.

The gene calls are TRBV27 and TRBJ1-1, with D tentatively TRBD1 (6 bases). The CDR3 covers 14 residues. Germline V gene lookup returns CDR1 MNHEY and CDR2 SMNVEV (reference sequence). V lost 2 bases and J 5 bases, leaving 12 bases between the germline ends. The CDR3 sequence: CASSLAGAGTEAFF. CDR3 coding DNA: TGTGCCAGCAGTTTAGCAGGGGCAGGTACTGAAGCTTTCTTT.

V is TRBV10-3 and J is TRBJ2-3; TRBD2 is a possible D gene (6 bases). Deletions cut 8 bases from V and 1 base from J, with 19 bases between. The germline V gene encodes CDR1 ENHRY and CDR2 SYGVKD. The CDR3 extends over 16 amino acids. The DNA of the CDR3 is TGTGCCATCGGGACTGGGGGGATGAGGGGCACAGATACGCAGTATTTT. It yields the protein CAIGTGGMRGTDTQYF.

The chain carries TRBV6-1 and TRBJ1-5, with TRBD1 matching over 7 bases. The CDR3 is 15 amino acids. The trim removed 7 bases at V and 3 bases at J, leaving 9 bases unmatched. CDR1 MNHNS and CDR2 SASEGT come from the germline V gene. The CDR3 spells CASTLQGNLNQPQHF. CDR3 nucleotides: TGTGCCAGCACGCTACAGGGGAACCTCAATCAGCCCCAGCATTTT.

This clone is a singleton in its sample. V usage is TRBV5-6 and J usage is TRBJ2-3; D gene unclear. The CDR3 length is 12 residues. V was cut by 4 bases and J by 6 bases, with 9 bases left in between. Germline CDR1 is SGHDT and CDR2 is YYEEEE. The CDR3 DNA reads TGTGCCAGCAGCCTAGTAGCTGATACGCAGTATTTT. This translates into CASSLVADTQYF.

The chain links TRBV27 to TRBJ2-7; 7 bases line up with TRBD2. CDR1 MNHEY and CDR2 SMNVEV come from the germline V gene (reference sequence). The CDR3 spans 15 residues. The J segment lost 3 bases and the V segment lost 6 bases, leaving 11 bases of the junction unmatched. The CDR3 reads CASSGLGEGNYEQYF. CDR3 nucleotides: TGTGCCAGCAGCGGACTCGGGGAGGGTAACTACGAGCAGTACTTC.

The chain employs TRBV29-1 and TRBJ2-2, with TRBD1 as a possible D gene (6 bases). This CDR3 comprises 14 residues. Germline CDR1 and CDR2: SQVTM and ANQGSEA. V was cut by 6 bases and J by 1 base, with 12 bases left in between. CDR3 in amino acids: CSVLTGLNTGELFF. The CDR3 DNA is TGCAGCGTCCTTACAGGGTTGAACACCGGGGAGCTGTTTTTT.

CDR3 residues: CAWIPPNRSYGYTF. The CDR3 DNA sequence: TGTGCCTGGATTCCCCCTAACAGGAGCTATGGCTACACCTTC. The chain recombines TRBV30 with TRBJ1-2; D is possibly TRBD1 (5 bases). Germline lookup yields CDR1 GTSNPN and CDR2 SVGIG (reference sequence). The CDR3 totals 14 residues. With 4 bases removed from V and 4 bases from J, the gap between germline ends came to 16 bases.

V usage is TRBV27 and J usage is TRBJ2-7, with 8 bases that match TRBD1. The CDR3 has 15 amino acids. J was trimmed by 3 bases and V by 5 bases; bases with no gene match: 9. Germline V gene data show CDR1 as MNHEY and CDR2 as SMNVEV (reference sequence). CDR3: CASSPWTGKVYEQYF. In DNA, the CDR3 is TGTGCCAGCAGTCCCTGGACAGGGAAGGTCTACGAGCAGTACTTC.

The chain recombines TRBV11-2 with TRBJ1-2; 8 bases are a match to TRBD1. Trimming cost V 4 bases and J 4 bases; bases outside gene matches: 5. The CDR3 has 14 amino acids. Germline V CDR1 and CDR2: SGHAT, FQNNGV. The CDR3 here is CASSSRTGSYGYTF. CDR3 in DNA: TGTGCCAGCAGCTCCCGGACAGGGTCCTATGGCTACACCTTC.